This T cell receptor (beta chain) was captured by sequencing in a study of blood T cell repertoires in COVID-19. Everyone who took part was roughly 18 to 89 years old, and they came from 20 to 25 US areas. This clone was counted once. CDR3 size: 12 residues. Germline-derived CDR1 and CDR2 are SGHRS and YFSETQ. V was trimmed by 1 base and J by 3 bases, leaving 4 bases between them. The assay was immunoSEQ multiplex PCR, and TCRdb's table has in-frame clones only and misses some. The sample shows 160,000 or so clones, around 84% of them seen only once. The sequence came from a man aged 40-55 years who had recovered from COVID-19. What was sequenced was PBMCs or T cells enriched from blood (not recorded which). V and J are TRBV5-1 and TRBJ2-5; no clear D gene. The CDR3: CASSLPEETQYF. The CDR3 DNA follows: TGCGCCAGCAGCTTGCCCGAAGAGACCCAGTACTTC.